This T cell receptor beta chain originates from a study of T cells after yellow fever vaccination. Study-wide points: At 95% to 98% for CD4 and approximately 89% for CD8, most primary-vaccination clones showed up again after the booster.

TCRdb reanalysed the 5' RACE reads using MiXCR and keeps one entry per CDR3 protein. The table lists approximately 350,000 distinct CDR3 sequences, roughly 11% of them singletons. Regarding this clonotype: The target antigen is unknown.

The CDR3 totals 14 residues. V lost 7 bases and J lost 5; bases outside the gene matches: 10. The chain uses TRBV12-3 or TRBV12-4 and TRBJ1-2; the match to TRBD1 covers 7 bases. This TCR derives from a man aged 18 to 29 who received the YFV17D yellow fever vaccine. The starting material was PBMCs, obtained on the day of the first yellow fever vaccination. CDR3 in amino acids: CASTHGDSSYGYTF. The DNA for the CDR3 is TGTGCCAGCACCCATGGGGACAGCTCTTATGGCTACACCTTC.